Listed below are T cell receptor beta chains from one sample, sequenced in a study of shared clonotypes between healthy human individuals. Sequenced by immunoSEQ multiplex PCR; TCRdb stores in-frame clones only, minus some. Altogether about 470,000 clones are present, about four fifths being singletons, with the ten largest covering approximately 13%. The sequenced sample was PBMCs. The source is a woman in her thirties or forties in good health. Some clones in this sample may be carry-over from other donors' samples. Both conserved end residues are part of each CDR3. The D gene is left open where the match is weak. Not all rows give a size; the values are once, few, many and, for expanded clones, a class.

V: TRBV2; size: -; J: TRBJ1-3; D: -; CDR3: CASSESSSGNTIYF; DNA: TGTGCCAGCAGTGAGAGTAGTTCTGGAAACACCATATATTTT
V: TRBV7-8; size: -; J: TRBJ2-7; D: TRBD1; CDR3: CASSLNRGEQYF; DNA: TGTGCCAGCAGCTTAAACAGGGGCGAGCAGTACTTC
V: TRBV29-1; size: many; J: TRBJ2-1; D: -; CDR3: CSVENYNEQFF; DNA: TGCAGCGTTGAAAACTACAATGAGCAGTTCTTC
V: TRBV2; size: -; J: TRBJ2-1; D: -; CDR3: CASSVSRPSYNEQFF; DNA: TGTGCCAGCAGTGTCAGCCGCCCCTCCTACAATGAGCAGTTCTTC
V: TRBV30; size: -; J: TRBJ2-1; D: -; CDR3: CASRDPSSYNEQFF; DNA: TGTGCCTCGCGGGACCCGAGCTCCTACAATGAGCAGTTCTTC
V: TRBV7-2; size: -; J: TRBJ2-3; D: -; CDR3: CASSLSHSGDTQYF; DNA: TGTGCCAGCAGCTTATCGCACTCGGGAGATACGCAGTATTTT
V: TRBV27; size: few; J: TRBJ2-7; D: -; CDR3: CASSSNEGYEQYF; DNA: TGTGCCAGCAGTTCCAACGAGGGGTACGAGCAGTACTTC
V: TRBV7-4; size: -; J: TRBJ2-1; D: -; CDR3: CASSFSWEGALSGTYNEQFF; DNA: TGTGCCAGCAGCTTTAGTTGGGAAGGGGCTCTTAGCGGCACCTACAATGAGCAGTTCTTC
V: TRBV4-2; size: once; J: TRBJ1-6; D: -; CDR3: CASSQDLAVKNSPLHF; DNA: TGTGCCAGCAGCCAAGATTTGGCAGTAAAGAATTCACCCCTCCACTTT
V: TRBV7-3; size: -; J: TRBJ2-6; D: -; CDR3: CASSLRKKNSGANVLTF; DNA: TGTGCCAGCAGCTTAAGGAAAAAAAACTCTGGGGCCAACGTCCTGACTTTC
V: TRBV15; size: -; J: TRBJ2-2; D: TRBD1; CDR3: CATSRVRGRSGELFF; DNA: TGTGCCACCAGCAGAGTCAGGGGGCGGTCCGGGGAGCTGTTTTTT
V: TRBV2; size: -; J: TRBJ2-3; D: -; CDR3: CASSEGQQGTDTQYF; DNA: TGTGCCAGCAGTGAAGGACAGCAAGGCACAGATACGCAGTATTTT
V: TRBV27; size: -; J: TRBJ2-2; D: -; CDR3: CASSLGFRTGELFF; DNA: TGTGCCAGCAGTTTGGGTTTTCGGACCGGGGAGCTGTTTTTT
V: TRBV4-1; size: many; J: TRBJ2-1; D: TRBD1; CDR3: CASSGDRMYNEQFF; DNA: TGCGCCAGCAGTGGGGACAGGATGTACAATGAGCAGTTCTTC
V: TRBV5-1; size: -; J: TRBJ2-5; D: -; CDR3: CASSGLGTRQETQYF; DNA: TGCGCCAGCTCGGGCCTAGGGACCCGGCAAGAGACCCAGTACTTC
V: TRBV28; size: -; J: TRBJ2-7; D: -; CDR3: CASSLSFGGYEQYF; DNA: TGTGCCAGCAGTTTATCTTTCGGCGGATACGAGCAGTACTTC
V: TRBV19; size: few; J: TRBJ2-3; D: TRBD2; CDR3: CASSTSGSGGTDTQYF; DNA: TGTGCCAGTAGTACTAGCGGGAGTGGAGGCACAGATACGCAGTATTTT
V: TRBV11-2; size: -; J: TRBJ2-7; D: -; CDR3: CASSRPGRWGEQYF; DNA: TGTGCCAGCAGCCGCCCGGGACGTTGGGGCGAGCAGTACTTC
V: TRBV6-5; size: -; J: TRBJ2-7; D: -; CDR3: CASKQTDSFYEQYF; DNA: TGTGCCAGCAAACAGACGGACAGCTTCTACGAGCAGTACTTC
V: TRBV5-1; size: -; J: TRBJ2-5; D: -; CDR3: CASSLGEPRETQYF; DNA: TGCGCCAGCAGCTTGGGCGAACCGAGGGAGACCCAGTACTTC
V: TRBV19; size: -; J: TRBJ2-1; D: -; CDR3: CASSTFRRNEQFF; DNA: TGTGCCAGTAGTACTTTTCGACGGAATGAGCAGTTCTTC
V: TRBV18; size: -; J: TRBJ2-1; D: TRBD2; CDR3: CASSPQAGGAYNEQFF; DNA: TGTGCCAGCTCACCACAGGCGGGAGGGGCCTACAATGAGCAGTTCTTC
V: TRBV10-3; size: -; J: TRBJ1-2; D: -; CDR3: CAISESTPYGYTF; DNA: TGTGCCATCAGTGAGTCGACTCCCTATGGCTACACCTTC
V: TRBV19; size: -; J: TRBJ2-5; D: -; CDR3: CASSISFALETQYF; DNA: TGTGCCAGTAGTATAAGTTTCGCGTTAGAAACCCAGTACTTC
V: TRBV6-1; size: -; J: TRBJ2-7; D: -; CDR3: CASSEVDEQYF; DNA: TGTGCCAGCAGTGAAGTGGACGAGCAGTACTTC
V: TRBV7-2; size: -; J: TRBJ1-1; D: -; CDR3: CASSLPRGRGDSEAFF; DNA: TGTGCCAGCAGCCTACCCCGGGGCAGGGGAGATTCTGAAGCTTTCTTT
V: TRBV19; size: few; J: TRBJ1-5; D: TRBD1; CDR3: CASSIRQGAQPQHF; DNA: TGTGCCAGTAGTATACGACAGGGAGCTCAGCCCCAGCATTTT
V: TRBV29-1; size: -; J: TRBJ2-7; D: -; CDR3: CSVEDPKGGYEQYF; DNA: TGCAGCGTTGAAGATCCGAAGGGGGGCTACGAGCAGTACTTC
V: TRBV6-4; size: few; J: TRBJ2-1; D: TRBD2; CDR3: CASSDGGGPYNEQFF; DNA: TGTGCCAGCAGTGACGGGGGAGGGCCCTACAATGAGCAGTTCTTC
V: TRBV13; size: few; J: TRBJ2-3; D: -; CDR3: CASSRPLGSADTQYF; DNA: TGTGCCAGCAGCCGCCCCTTGGGTAGCGCAGATACGCAGTATTTT
V: TRBV2; size: -; J: TRBJ2-3; D: -; CDR3: CASRASAFPTDTQYF; DNA: TGTGCCAGTAGGGCTTCCGCCTTCCCCACAGATACGCAGTATTTT
V: TRBV7-2; size: many; J: TRBJ2-7; D: -; CDR3: CASSLYPPGPEGEQYF; DNA: TGTGCCAGCAGCTTATACCCCCCGGGGCCGGAGGGCGAGCAGTACTTC
V: TRBV19; size: -; J: TRBJ2-3; D: -; CDR3: CASSIAGKGPSGDTQYF; DNA: TGTGCCAGTAGTATAGCGGGTAAAGGTCCATCGGGAGATACGCAGTATTTT
V: TRBV28; size: few; J: TRBJ2-7; D: -; CDR3: CASSFGTPPSSYEQYF; DNA: TGTGCCAGCAGTTTCGGTACTCCCCCTAGCTCCTACGAGCAGTACTTC
V: TRBV19; size: -; J: TRBJ2-3; D: -; CDR3: CASSIEKDLTTDTQYF; DNA: TGTGCCAGTAGTATAGAAAAGGACTTAACCACAGATACGCAGTATTTT